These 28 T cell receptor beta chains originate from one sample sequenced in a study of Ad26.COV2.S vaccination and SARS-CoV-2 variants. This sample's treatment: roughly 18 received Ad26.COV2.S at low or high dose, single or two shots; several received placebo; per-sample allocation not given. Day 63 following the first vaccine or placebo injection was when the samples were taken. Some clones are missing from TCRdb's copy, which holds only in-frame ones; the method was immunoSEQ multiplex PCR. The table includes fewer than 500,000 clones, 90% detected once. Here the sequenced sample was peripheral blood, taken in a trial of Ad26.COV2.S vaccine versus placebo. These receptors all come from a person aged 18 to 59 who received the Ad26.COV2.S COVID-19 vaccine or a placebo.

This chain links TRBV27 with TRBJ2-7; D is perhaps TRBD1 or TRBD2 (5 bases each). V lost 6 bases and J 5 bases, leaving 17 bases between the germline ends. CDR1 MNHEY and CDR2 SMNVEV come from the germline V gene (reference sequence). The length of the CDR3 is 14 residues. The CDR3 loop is CASSLTRGDHEQYF. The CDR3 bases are TGTGCCAGCAGCCTAACGAGGGGAGACCACGAGCAGTACTTC.

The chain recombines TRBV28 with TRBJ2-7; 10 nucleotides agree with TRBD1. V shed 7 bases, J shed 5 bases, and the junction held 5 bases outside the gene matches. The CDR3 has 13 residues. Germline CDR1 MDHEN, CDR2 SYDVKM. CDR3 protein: CASIRDRGNEQYF. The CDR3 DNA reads TGTGCCAGCATCCGGGACAGGGGCAACGAGCAGTACTTC.

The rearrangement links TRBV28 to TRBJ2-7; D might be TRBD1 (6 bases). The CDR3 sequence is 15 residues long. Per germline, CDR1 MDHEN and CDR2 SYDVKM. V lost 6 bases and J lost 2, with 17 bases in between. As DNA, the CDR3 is TGTGCCAGCAGCCCCGAACAGGGAATAGCCTACGAGCAGTACTTC. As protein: CASSPEQGIAYEQYF.

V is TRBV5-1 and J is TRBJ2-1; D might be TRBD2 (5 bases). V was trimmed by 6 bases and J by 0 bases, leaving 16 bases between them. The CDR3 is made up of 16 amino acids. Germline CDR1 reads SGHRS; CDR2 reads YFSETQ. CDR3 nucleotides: TGCGCCAGCAACGCCGGGCGAGGGAGCTCCTACAATGAGCAGTTCTTC. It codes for CASNAGRGSSYNEQFF.

In nucleotides, the CDR3 is TGTGCCAGTAGACTAGCGGGAGGGGGTGGGGCCAACGTCCTGACTTTC. Amino acid sequence: CASRLAGGGGANVLTF. J is TRBJ2-6 and V is TRBV19, with 13 bases identical to TRBD2. The ends lost 6 bases at V and 3 bases at J; junction bases unmatched: 2. Germline V gives CDR1 LNHDA, CDR2 SQIVND (reference sequence). This CDR3 has 16 amino acids.

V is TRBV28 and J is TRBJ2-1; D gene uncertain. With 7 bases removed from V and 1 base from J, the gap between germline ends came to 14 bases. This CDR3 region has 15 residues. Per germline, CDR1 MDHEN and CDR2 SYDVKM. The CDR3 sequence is CASTLRASSYNEQFF. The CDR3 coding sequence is TGTGCCAGCACTCTCCGAGCGTCGTCCTACAATGAGCAGTTCTTC. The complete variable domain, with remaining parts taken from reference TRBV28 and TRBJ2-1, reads DVKVTQSSRYLVKRTGEKVFLECVQDMDHENMFWYRQDPGLGLRLIYFSYDVKMKEKGDIPEGYSVSREKKERFSLILESASTNQTSMYLCASTLRASSYNEQFFGPGTRLTVL.

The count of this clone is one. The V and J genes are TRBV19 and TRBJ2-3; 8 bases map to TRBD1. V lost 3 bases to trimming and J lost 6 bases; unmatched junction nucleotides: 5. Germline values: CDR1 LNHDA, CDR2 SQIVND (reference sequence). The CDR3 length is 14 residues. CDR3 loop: CASSIQGAGDTQYF. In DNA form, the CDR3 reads TGTGCCAGTAGTATTCAGGGGGCAGGGGATACGCAGTATTTT.

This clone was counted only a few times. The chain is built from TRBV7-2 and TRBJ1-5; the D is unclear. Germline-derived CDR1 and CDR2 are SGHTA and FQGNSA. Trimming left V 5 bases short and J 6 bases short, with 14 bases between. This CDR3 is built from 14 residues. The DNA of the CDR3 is TGTGCCAGCAGCCCCCAGGAGTACGGTCAGCCCCAGCATTTT. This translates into CASSPQEYGQPQHF.

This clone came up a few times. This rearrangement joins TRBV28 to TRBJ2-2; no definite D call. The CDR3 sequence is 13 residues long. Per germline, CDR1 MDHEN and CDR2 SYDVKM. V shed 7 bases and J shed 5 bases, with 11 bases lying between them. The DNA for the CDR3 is TGTGCCAGCACCACCGCTGGAACCGGGGAGCTGTTTTTT. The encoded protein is CASTTAGTGELFF.

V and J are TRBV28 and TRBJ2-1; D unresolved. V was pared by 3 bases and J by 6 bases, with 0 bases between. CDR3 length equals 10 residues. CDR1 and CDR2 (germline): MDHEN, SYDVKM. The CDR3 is CASSFNEQFF. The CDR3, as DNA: TGTGCCAGCAGTTTCAATGAGCAGTTCTTC.

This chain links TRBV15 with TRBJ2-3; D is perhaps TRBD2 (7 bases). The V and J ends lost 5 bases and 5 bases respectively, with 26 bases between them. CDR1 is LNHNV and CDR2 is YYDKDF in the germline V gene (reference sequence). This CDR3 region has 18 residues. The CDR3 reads CATSPQGLWSGTRDTQYF. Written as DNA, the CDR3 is TGTGCCACCAGCCCGCAGGGTCTGTGGAGCGGGACAAGAGATACGCAGTATTTT. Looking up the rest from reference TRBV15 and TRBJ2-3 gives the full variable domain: DAMVIQNPRYQVTQFGKPVTLSCSQTLNHNVMYWYQQKSSQAPKLLFHYYDKDFNNEADTPDNFQSRRPNTSFCFLDIRSPGLGDTAMYLCATSPQGLWSGTRDTQYFGPGTRLTVL.

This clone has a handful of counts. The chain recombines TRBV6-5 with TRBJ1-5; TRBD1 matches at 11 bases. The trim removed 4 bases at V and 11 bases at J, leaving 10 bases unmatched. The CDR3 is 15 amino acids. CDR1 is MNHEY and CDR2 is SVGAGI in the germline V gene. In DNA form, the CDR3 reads TGTGCCAGCAGTTTACACCGGGACAGGGGGAGGACCCAGCATTTT. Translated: CASSLHRDRGRTQHF.

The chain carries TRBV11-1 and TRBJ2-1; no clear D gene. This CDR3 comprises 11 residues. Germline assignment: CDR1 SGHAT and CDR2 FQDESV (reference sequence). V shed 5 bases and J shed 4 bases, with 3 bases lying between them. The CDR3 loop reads CASSIYNEQFF. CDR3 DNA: TGTGCCAGCAGCATATACAATGAGCAGTTCTTC.

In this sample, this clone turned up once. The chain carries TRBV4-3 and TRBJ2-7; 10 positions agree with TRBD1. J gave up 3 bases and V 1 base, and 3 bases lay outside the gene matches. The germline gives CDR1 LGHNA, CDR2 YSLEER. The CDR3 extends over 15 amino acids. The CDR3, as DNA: TGCGCCAGCAGCCAAGCGTGGACAGGGGGCTACGAGCAGTACTTC. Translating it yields CASSQAWTGGYEQYF.

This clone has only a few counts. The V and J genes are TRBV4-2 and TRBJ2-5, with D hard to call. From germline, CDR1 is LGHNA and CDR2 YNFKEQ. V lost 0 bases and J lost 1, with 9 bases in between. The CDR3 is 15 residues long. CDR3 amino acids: CASSQDPGPQETQYF. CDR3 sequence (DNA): TGTGCCAGCAGCCAAGATCCCGGGCCCCAAGAGACCCAGTACTTC.

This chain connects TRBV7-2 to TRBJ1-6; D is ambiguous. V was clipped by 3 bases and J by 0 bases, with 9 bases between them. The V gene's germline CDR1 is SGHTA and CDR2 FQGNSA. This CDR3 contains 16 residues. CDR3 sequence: CASSLWRDSYNSPLHF. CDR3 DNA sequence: TGTGCCAGCAGCTTGTGGCGGGACTCCTATAATTCACCCCTCCACTTT. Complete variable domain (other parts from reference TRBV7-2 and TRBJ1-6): GAGVSQSPSNKVTEKGKDVELRCDPISGHTALYWYRQSLGQGLEFLIYFQGNSAPDKSGLPSDRFSAERTGGSVSTLTIQRTQQEDSAVYLCASSLWRDSYNSPLHFGNGTRLTVT.

Here the CDR3 DNA reads TGTGCCACCAGCAGTTGGCCAGGGGGATCTGGTGAGACCCAGTACTTC. Translated, it gives CATSSWPGGSGETQYF. The chain joins TRBV15 to TRBJ2-5; TRBD1 agrees at 7 bases. Germline V lookup: CDR1 LNHNV, CDR2 YYDKDF (reference sequence). Trimming took 3 bases from V and 5 from J; bases not matched to a gene: 12. This CDR3 has 16 residues.

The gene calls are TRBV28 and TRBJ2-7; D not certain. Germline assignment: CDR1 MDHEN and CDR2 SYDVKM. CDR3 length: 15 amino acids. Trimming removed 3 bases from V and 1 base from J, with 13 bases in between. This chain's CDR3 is CASSLGFLSSYEQYF. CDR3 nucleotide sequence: TGTGCCAGCAGTTTGGGTTTCCTAAGTTCCTACGAGCAGTACTTC.

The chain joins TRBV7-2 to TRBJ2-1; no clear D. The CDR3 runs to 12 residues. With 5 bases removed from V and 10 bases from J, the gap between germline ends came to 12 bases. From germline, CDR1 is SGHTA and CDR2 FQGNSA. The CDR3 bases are TGTGCCAGCAGCAAAAATCGGGCCGAGCAGTTCTTC. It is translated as CASSKNRAEQFF.

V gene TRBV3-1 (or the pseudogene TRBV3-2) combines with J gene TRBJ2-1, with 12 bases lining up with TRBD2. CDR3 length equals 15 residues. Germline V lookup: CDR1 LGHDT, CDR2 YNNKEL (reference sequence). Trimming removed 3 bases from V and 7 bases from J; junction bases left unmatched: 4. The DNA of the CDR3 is TGTGCCAGCAGCCACCTAGCGGGAGGGGGGAATGAGCAGTTCTTC. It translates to CASSHLAGGGNEQFF.

CDR3: CARSYPGQGLAESGDTQYF. The CDR3 DNA reads TGTGCCAGAAGCTACCCAGGACAGGGTCTAGCGGAGAGTGGGGATACGCAGTATTTT. This chain links TRBV5-3 with TRBJ2-3, with a weak D call TRBD1 (8 bases). TRBV5-3 is reported as an ORF; its role is uncertain. The CDR3 is 19 residues long. Trimming took 3 bases from V and 6 from J, leaving 29 bases between them.

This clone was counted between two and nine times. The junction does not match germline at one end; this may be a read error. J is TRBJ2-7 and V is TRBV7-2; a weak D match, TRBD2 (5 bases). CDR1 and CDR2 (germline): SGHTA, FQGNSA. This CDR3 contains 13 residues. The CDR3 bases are TGTGCCAGCAACTTAATTGTTGAGGGCGAGCAGTACTTC. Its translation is CASNLIVEGEQYF.

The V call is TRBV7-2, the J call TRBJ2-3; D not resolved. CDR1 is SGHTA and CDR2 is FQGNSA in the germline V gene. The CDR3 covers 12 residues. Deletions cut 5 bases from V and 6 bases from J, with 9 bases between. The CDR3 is CASSLPPDTQYF. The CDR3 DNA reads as TGTGCCAGCAGCCTTCCACCGGATACGCAGTATTTT.

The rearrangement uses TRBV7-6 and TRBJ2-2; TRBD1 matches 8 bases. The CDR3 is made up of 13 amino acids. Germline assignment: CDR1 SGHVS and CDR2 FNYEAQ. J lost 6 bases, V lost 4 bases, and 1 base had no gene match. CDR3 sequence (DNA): TGTGCCAGCAGCTCACAGGGGGCCGGGGAGCTGTTTTTT. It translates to CASSSQGAGELFF.

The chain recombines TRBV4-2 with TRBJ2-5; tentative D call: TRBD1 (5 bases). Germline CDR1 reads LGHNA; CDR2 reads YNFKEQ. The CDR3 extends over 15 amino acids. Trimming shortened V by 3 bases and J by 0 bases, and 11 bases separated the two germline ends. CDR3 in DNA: TGTGCCAGCAGCCATCGCCTAGGGGACCAAGAGACCCAGTACTTC. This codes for CASSHRLGDQETQYF.

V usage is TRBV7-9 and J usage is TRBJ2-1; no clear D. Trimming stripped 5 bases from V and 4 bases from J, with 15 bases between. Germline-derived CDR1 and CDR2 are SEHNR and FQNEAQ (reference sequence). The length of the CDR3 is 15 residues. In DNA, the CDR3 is TGTGCCAGCAGCCATCCCGACCAGGCGTACAATGAGCAGTTCTTC. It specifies CASSHPDQAYNEQFF.

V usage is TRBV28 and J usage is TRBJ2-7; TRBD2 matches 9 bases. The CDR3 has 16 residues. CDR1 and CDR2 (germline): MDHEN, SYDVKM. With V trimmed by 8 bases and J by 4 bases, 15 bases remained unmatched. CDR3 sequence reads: CASALAGKGESYEQYF. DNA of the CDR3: TGTGCCAGCGCCCTAGCGGGAAAGGGAGAGAGTTACGAGCAGTACTTC.

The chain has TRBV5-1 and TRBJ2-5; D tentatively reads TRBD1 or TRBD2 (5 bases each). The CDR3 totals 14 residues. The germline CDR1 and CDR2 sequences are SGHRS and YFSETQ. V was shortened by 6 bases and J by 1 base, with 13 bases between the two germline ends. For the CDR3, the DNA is TGCGCCAGCACCCTTGGGGGAACCCAAGAGACCCAGTACTTC. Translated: CASTLGGTQETQYF.